Listed here are 29 T cell receptor beta chains from one sample, sequenced in a study of blood T cell repertoires in COVID-19. Here immunoSEQ multiplex PCR was the method, and the copy in TCRdb shows in-frame clones only, minus some. The sample consists of about 56,000 clones, about 89% of them appearing once. Sequenced sample: peripheral blood. Every receptor here comes from a human donor in a cohort sampled during active COVID-19.

The chain combines TRBV7-2 with TRBJ1-1; D unclear. The length of the CDR3 is 14 residues. Trimming took 2 bases from V and 1 from J, leaving 8 bases between them. CDR1 SGHTA and CDR2 FQGNSA come from the germline V gene. The CDR3 reads CASSLRSGNTEAFF. The CDR3 DNA follows: TGTGCCAGCAGCTTAAGATCAGGGAACACTGAAGCTTTCTTT.

The J gene is TRBJ1-2, the V gene TRBV29-1; 8 nucleotides agree with TRBD1. Unmatched junction bases numbered 4, after V lost 6 bases and J lost 4 bases. Germline CDR1 is SQVTM and CDR2 is ANQGSEA. The CDR3 has 12 amino acids. CDR3: CSVDREPYGYTF. For the CDR3, the DNA is TGCAGCGTGGACAGGGAACCCTATGGCTACACCTTC.

The chain employs TRBV5-1 and TRBJ2-2; D may be TRBD1 (6 bases). Germline V lookup: CDR1 SGHRS, CDR2 YFSETQ. Trimming pared 7 bases from V and 6 bases from J, leaving 22 bases between. This CDR3 has 16 amino acids. CDR3 bases: TGCGCCAGCGGGTTGAACACAGGGTCGGGCGCCGGGGAGCTGTTTTTT. It translates to CASGLNTGSGAGELFF.

The rearrangement links TRBV29-1 to TRBJ1-1, with D perhaps matching TRBD1 (5 bases). CDR1 is SQVTM and CDR2 is ANQGSEA in the germline V gene. This CDR3 region has 12 residues. Trimming stripped 7 bases from V and 1 base from J, with 10 bases between. CDR3 DNA sequence: TGCAGCGCACAGACAGCGAACACTGAAGCTTTCTTT. As protein: CSAQTANTEAFF.

The chain couples TRBV10-3 to TRBJ2-5, with TRBD2 identical over 8 bases. Trimming at V came to 1 base and at J to 5 bases, leaving 9 bases not matched to a gene. This CDR3 has 16 residues. Germline CDR1 reads ENHRY; CDR2 reads SYGVKD. The CDR3 sequence: CAISEFRGGIRETQYF. The CDR3 nucleotides read TGTGCCATCAGTGAGTTCCGGGGGGGCATAAGGGAGACCCAGTACTTC.

The genes are TRBV6-2 or TRBV6-3 and TRBJ2-2; 9 bases match TRBD1. Trimming cost V 5 bases and J 5 bases; bases outside gene matches: 12. The CDR3 has 17 amino acids. Germline assignment: CDR1 MNHEY and CDR2 SVGEGT. CDR3 loop: CASSPPPTGGRTGELFF. Written as DNA, the CDR3 is TGTGCCAGCAGTCCACCCCCGACAGGGGGTCGTACCGGGGAGCTGTTTTTT.

This clone was seen just once. The rearrangement uses TRBV4-3 and TRBJ2-3; a possible D gene is TRBD1 (5 bases). The CDR3 covers 13 residues. Per the germline V gene, CDR1 is LGHNA and CDR2 is YSLEER. V lost 1 base to trimming and J lost 11 bases, with 13 bases between them. In DNA, the CDR3 is TGCGCCAGCAGCCAAGCCCTGTCCCAGGGGCAGTATTTT. Protein sequence: CASSQALSQGQYF.

The chain recombines TRBV29-1 with TRBJ1-1, with D tentatively TRBD1 (5 bases). The CDR3 contains 12 residues. Trimming stripped 3 bases from V and 0 bases from J, with 5 bases between. Germline assignment: CDR1 SQVTM and CDR2 ANQGSEA. CDR3 nucleotides: TGCAGCGTTGACAGGGTGAACACTGAAGCTTTCTTT. Translated, it gives CSVDRVNTEAFF.

This clone was found once. The gene calls are TRBV7-9 and TRBJ2-2; TRBD2 agrees at 9 bases. The CDR3 sequence is 16 residues long. Unmatched junction bases numbered 9, after V lost 5 bases and J lost 5 bases. Germline V gives CDR1 SEHNR, CDR2 FQNEAQ (reference sequence). The CDR3 sequence: CASSQLAGRGTGELFF. The CDR3, as DNA: TGTGCCAGCAGCCAACTAGCGGGCAGAGGGACCGGGGAGCTGTTTTTT.

The V call is TRBV4-1, the J call TRBJ2-5; tentatively, D is TRBD1 (5 bases). Trimming shortened V by 1 base and J by 5 bases, and 17 bases separated the two germline ends. The CDR3 is 16 amino acids. CDR1 MGHRA and CDR2 YSYEKL come from the germline V gene. The CDR3: CASSQGDSRSQETQYF. CDR3 in DNA: TGCGCCAGCAGCCAAGGAGACAGTCGTAGCCAGGAGACCCAGTACTTC.

This chain links TRBV18 with TRBJ2-5; 8 bases align to TRBD1. The CDR3 contains 16 residues. The V gene's germline CDR1 is KGHSH and CDR2 LQKENI. V gave up 2 bases and J gave up 6 bases; unmatched junction bases: 11. Written as DNA, the CDR3 is TGTGCCAGCTCACCAGGACAGGGTACGAGGAAAAAGACCCAGTACTTC. This codes for CASSPGQGTRKKTQYF.

The gene calls are TRBV5-4 and TRBJ2-2; 11 nucleotides line up with TRBD2. The length of the CDR3 is 15 residues. Germline lookup yields CDR1 SGHNT and CDR2 YYREEE (reference sequence). V dropped 3 bases and J dropped 8; count of bases not matched to a gene: 6. The CDR3 sequence: CASSSGTSGPGELFF. DNA for the CDR3: TGTGCCAGCAGCTCCGGGACTAGCGGTCCAGGGGAGCTGTTTTTT.

The gene calls are TRBV18 and TRBJ2-7; unclear D gene. Germline CDR1 KGHSH, CDR2 LQKENI. V lost 3 bases to trimming and J lost 4 bases, with 10 bases between them. The CDR3 covers 13 residues. For the CDR3, the DNA is TGTGCCAGCTCACCCCAAACAGATTACGAGCAGTACTTC. Its protein is CASSPQTDYEQYF.

The V gene is TRBV7-2, the J gene TRBJ2-3; no reliable D call. Germline assignment: CDR1 SGHTA and CDR2 FQGNSA. The CDR3 covers 13 residues. With 5 bases removed from V and 2 bases from J, the gap between germline ends came to 8 bases. CDR3 amino acids: CASSPRNTDTQYF. The DNA of the CDR3 is TGTGCCAGCAGCCCGCGAAACACAGATACGCAGTATTTT. The full variable domain, in which reference TRBV7-2 and TRBJ2-3 provide the parts outside the CDR3, is GAGVSQSPSNKVTEKGKDVELRCDPISGHTALYWYRQSLGQGLEFLIYFQGNSAPDKSGLPSDRFSAERTGGSVSTLTIQRTQQEDSAVYLCASSPRNTDTQYFGPGTRLTVL.

The CDR3 reads CASSSRTGGPTEAFF. The CDR3 DNA sequence: TGTGCCAGTAGTTCTCGGACAGGGGGCCCCACTGAAGCTTTCTTT. V is TRBV19 and J is TRBJ1-1, with 11 bases matching TRBD1. There are 15 residues in the CDR3. CDR1 and CDR2 (germline): LNHDA, SQIVND (reference sequence). V lost 5 bases and J lost 4; bases outside the gene matches: 6. Looking up the rest from reference TRBV19 and TRBJ1-1 gives the full variable domain: DGGITQSPKYLFRKEGQNVTLSCEQNLNHDAMYWYRQDPGQGLRLIYYSQIVNDFQKGDIAEGYSVSREKKESFPLTVTSAQKNPTAFYLCASSSRTGGPTEAFFGQGTRLTVV.

A few counts support this clone. The chain carries TRBV30 and TRBJ1-5; weak D call: TRBD1 (6 bases). Trimming pared 0 bases from V and 4 bases from J, leaving 10 bases between. This CDR3 contains 14 residues. Germline assignment: CDR1 GTSNPN and CDR2 SVGIG (reference sequence). CDR3 sequence: CAWSVDTGNQPQHF. In DNA form, the CDR3 reads TGTGCCTGGAGTGTAGACACAGGGAATCAGCCCCAGCATTTT.

The rearrangement uses TRBV7-9 and TRBJ2-5, with D perhaps TRBD1 (6 bases). V lost 5 bases, J lost 4 bases, and 14 bases lay in between. CDR1 is SEHNR and CDR2 is FQNEAQ in the germline V gene (reference sequence). The CDR3 consists of 14 residues. The CDR3 DNA is TGTGCCAGCAGCCTCGATCGACAGGTAGAGACCCAGTACTTC. It specifies CASSLDRQVETQYF. Supplemented by reference TRBV7-9 and TRBJ2-5, the full variable domain reads DTGVSQNPRHKITKRGQNVTFRCDPISEHNRLYWYRQTLGQGPEFLTYFQNEAQLEKSRLLSDRFSAERPKGSFSTLEIQRTEQGDSAMYLCASSLDRQVETQYFGPGTRLLVL.

About this clone itself: At one end the junction does not follow the germline gene, possibly because of a read error. J is TRBJ1-5 and V is TRBV7-7, with 10 bases that match TRBD1. Germline V gene data show CDR1 as SSHAT and CDR2 as FNYEAQ (reference sequence). The CDR3 spans 21 residues. The DNA of the CDR3 is TGTGCTAGCAGCTTAGCGTCCTCCGGGACAGGGGAATTTAGGAGCAATCAGCCCCAGCATTTT. This gives the protein CASSLASSGTGEFRSNQPQHF.

This clone was seen a single time. The rearrangement joins TRBV6-4 to TRBJ2-1, with D possibly being TRBD2 (5 bases). The CDR3 contains 11 residues. V was clipped by 5 bases and J by 15 bases, with 14 bases between them. Germline CDR1 is MRHNA and CDR2 is SNTAGT. The CDR3 DNA is TGTGCCAGCAGTCTCGGGTTAGCGTGGTTCTTC. Amino acids: CASSLGLAWFF.

V gene TRBV2 combines with J gene TRBJ2-3, with a possible D match to TRBD2 (5 bases). The length of the CDR3 is 13 residues. Germline V CDR1 and CDR2: SNHLY, FYNNEI. V shed 11 bases and J shed 7 bases, with 19 bases lying between them. For the CDR3, the DNA is TGTGCCGGGTCGGGGATCGCCACTAATACGCAGTATTTT. It translates to CAGSGIATNTQYF.

The chain recombines TRBV18 with TRBJ1-4; D may be TRBD1 (5 bases). Trimming left V 4 bases short and J 6 bases short, with 15 bases between. CDR3 length equals 15 residues. Germline V gives CDR1 KGHSH, CDR2 LQKENI. This CDR3 is CASSLVGGGDEKLFF. As DNA, the CDR3 is TGTGCCAGCTCACTGGTCGGCGGGGGTGATGAAAAACTGTTTTTT.

The V gene is TRBV7-9, the J gene TRBJ1-4, with D possibly matching TRBD1 (5 bases). Trimming shortened V by 4 bases and J by 8 bases, and 14 bases separated the two germline ends. The CDR3 covers 14 residues. CDR1 and CDR2 (germline): SEHNR, FQNEAQ (reference sequence). CDR3 region: CASSSPGGGEKLFF. CDR3 nucleotides: TGTGCCAGCAGCTCCCCGGGGGGTGGAGAAAAACTGTTTTTT.

The count of this clone is one. The V and J genes are TRBV5-6 and TRBJ1-5, with 10 bases aligning to TRBD1. This CDR3 is 19 amino acids long. Germline assignment: CDR1 SGHDT and CDR2 YYEEEE. With V trimmed by 4 bases and J by 0 bases, 13 bases remained unmatched. CDR3 in DNA: TGTGCCAGCAGCCAACTCGACAGGGGGCTATCCTATAGCAATCAGCCCCAGCATTTT. Translated, it gives CASSQLDRGLSYSNQPQHF.

This clone was observed once. V and J are TRBV7-2 and TRBJ2-7; TRBD1 might be the D (5 bases). This CDR3 spans 15 amino acids. V lost 5 bases and J lost 3, with 17 bases in between. Per germline, CDR1 SGHTA and CDR2 FQGNSA. DNA for the CDR3: TGTGCCAGCAGCGCAGGCCTCCTAGGGGTCTACGAGCAGTACTTC. Amino acid sequence: CASSAGLLGVYEQYF.

V is TRBV11-2 and J is TRBJ2-3; 8 bases fit TRBD2. V shed 1 base and J 2 bases; nucleotides not matched to a gene: 8. The CDR3 has 17 amino acids. Germline assignment: CDR1 SGHAT and CDR2 FQNNGV. CDR3 residues: CASSLGRGGRDTDTQYF. The CDR3 DNA follows: TGTGCCAGCAGCTTAGGTCGGGGGGGCCGAGACACAGATACGCAGTATTTT.

This rearrangement joins TRBV15 to TRBJ1-1, with 9 bases that match TRBD1. This CDR3 comprises 15 residues. Germline CDR1 LNHNV, CDR2 YYDKDF (reference sequence). V was clipped by 1 base and J by 5 bases; unmatched bases: 5. The CDR3 is CATSRGGQGMTEAFF. CDR3 bases: TGTGCCACCAGCAGAGGGGGACAGGGTATGACTGAAGCTTTCTTT. The variable domain in full, with the rest retrieved from reference TRBV15 and TRBJ1-1, is DAMVIQNPRYQVTQFGKPVTLSCSQTLNHNVMYWYQQKSSQAPKLLFHYYDKDFNNEADTPDNFQSRRPNTSFCFLDIRSPGLGDTAMYLCATSRGGQGMTEAFFGQGTRLTVV.

This sequence joins TRBV1 and TRBJ2-5; the D segment call TRBD2 is taken from the table without a DNA check. TRBV1 is flagged as a pseudogene. The CDR3 length is 17 residues. The CDR3 bases are TGCACCAGCAGCCAAGATCGGGGCGGGGGGGCCCCAGAGACCCAGTACTTC. It translates to CTSSQDRGGGAPETQYF.

In its sample, this clone was seen once. J is TRBJ1-1 and V is TRBV6-2 or TRBV6-3, with a tentative D call TRBD1 (5 bases). The V gene lost 6 bases and the J gene lost 4 bases, with 12 bases spanning the gap. Germline V gene data show CDR1 as MNHEY and CDR2 as SVGEGT. This CDR3 comprises 13 residues. The CDR3 loop reads CASSQAGGTEAFF. The DNA for the CDR3 is TGTGCCAGCAGCCAGGCGGGGGGCACTGAAGCTTTCTTT.

This rearrangement joins TRBV10-3 to TRBJ2-3; D not certain. Germline CDR1 reads ENHRY; CDR2 reads SYGVKD. The CDR3 has 16 residues. Trimming shortened V by 3 bases and J by 1 base, and 14 bases separated the two germline ends. CDR3 region: CAISDGSRRGTDTQYF. The CDR3 bases are TGTGCCATCAGTGACGGGTCCCGCCGGGGCACAGATACGCAGTATTTT.